This T cell receptor (beta chain) came from a study of shared clonotypes between healthy human individuals. General study points: The diversity represented, both genetic and in exposure history, was limited by few donors. It was expected that sequencing depth would affect clonotype sharing among donors.

Extraction of genomic DNA in unsorted samples used about 81 million PBMCs. As for this clone: Its matching antigen is unknown.

Original processing methods: As immunoSEQ supplied junction-only sequences (without quality scores), filtering differed. Profiling relied on immunoSEQ multiplex PCR, and the TCRdb table lists in-frame clones only, not all of them. V, J and clone size are taken as reported in that table, and D and trimming were inferred from the DNA itself. The sample holds some 490,000 clones, roughly 80% seen once. The V and J ends lost 3 bases and 2 bases respectively, with 10 bases between them. There are 14 residues in the CDR3. Germline V gene lookup returns CDR1 MDHEN and CDR2 SYDVKM. This TCR derives from a woman aged 40 to 49 in good health. Some clones in this sample may be carry-over from other donors' samples. Sample: PBMCs. The rearrangement links TRBV28 to TRBJ1-1; D not resolved. The DNA for the CDR3 is TGTGCCAGCAGTTTGGGTTTACGAAACACTGAAGCTTTCTTT. Translating it yields CASSLGLRNTEAFF. Based on the CDR3 plus reference TRBV28 and TRBJ1-1, the full variable domain is DVKVTQSSRYLVKRTGEKVFLECVQDMDHENMFWYRQDPGLGLRLIYFSYDVKMKEKGDIPEGYSVSREKKERFSLILESASTNQTSMYLCASSLGLRNTEAFFGQGTRLTVV.